This entry lists 10 T cell receptor beta chains sequenced from one sample in a study of blood T cells in healthy people across ages (dated by TCRdb to about 2015). Libraries were prepared through 5' RACE. Sequenced on an Illumina HiSeq 2500. The second PCR ran for about 6 to 12 cycles and used a J-beta primer mix along with a sample-barcoded 5' primer. The public reads were quality trimmed at Q25 with fastp and then assembled into clones with MiXCR by TCRdb, keeping productive beta chains. Rows are combined by CDR3 protein, so each entry shows the most common genes and DNA. The sample data list 650,000 to 900,000 distinct CDR3 sequences, and less than 80% of these were observed just once. The biggest ten clones account for roughly 25% of the sample. The sequencing input was blood. These receptors came from a man aged 25 to 45 in good health.

The CDR3 DNA reads as TGTGCCAGCAGCCAAGATCTTACGGTTGGTAATGAAAAACTGTTTTTT. Translating it yields CASSQDLTVGNEKLFF. The V call is TRBV3-1, the J call TRBJ1-4; D remains ambiguous. Germline V gene lookup returns CDR1 LGHDT and CDR2 YNNKEL (reference sequence). The germline V and J ends were trimmed by 0 bases and 4 bases, with 12 bases remaining between them. This CDR3 has 16 amino acids.

This rearrangement joins TRBV3-1 to TRBJ2-1; no definite D call. V lost 1 base and J lost 9, with 10 bases in between. CDR3 length: 13 amino acids. The germline CDR1 and CDR2 sequences are LGHDT and YNNKEL (reference sequence). CDR3 DNA sequence: TGTGCCAGCAGCCAAGTAAGGGTCGGTGAGCAGTTCTTC. Translated: CASSQVRVGEQFF.

V gene TRBV7-9 combines with J gene TRBJ2-3; 7 nucleotides align to TRBD2. The CDR3 loop spans 15 amino acids. J gave up 5 bases and V 10 bases, and 15 bases lay outside the gene matches. Germline V gene sequence: CDR1 SEHNR, CDR2 FQNEAQ (reference sequence). The CDR3 DNA follows: TGTGCCATCGACCTGAGGGAGGGGCTGGGAGATACGCAGTATTTT. Amino acid sequence: CAIDLREGLGDTQYF. Based on the CDR3 plus reference TRBV7-9 and TRBJ2-3, the full variable domain is DTGVSQNPRHKITKRGQNVTFRCDPISEHNRLYWYRQTLGQGPEFLTYFQNEAQLEKSRLLSDRFSAERPKGSFSTLEIQRTEQGDSAMYLCAIDLREGLGDTQYFGPGTRLTVL.

This sequence joins TRBV6-1 and TRBJ2-4; tentatively, D is TRBD1 (6 bases). Germline CDR1 is MNHNS and CDR2 is SASEGT. The ends were cut back, 6 bases at V and 0 bases at J, with 21 bases in the middle. The length of the CDR3 is 18 residues. The CDR3 sequence is CASSLKTGTRLAKNIQYF. The CDR3 nucleotides read TGTGCCAGCAGCCTTAAGACCGGGACACGACTAGCCAAAAACATTCAGTACTTC.

The genes are TRBV5-1 and TRBJ1-5; the match to TRBD1 covers 8 bases. Germline lookup yields CDR1 SGHRS and CDR2 YFSETQ. With 4 bases clipped from V and 5 bases from J, the junction kept 11 bases outside the gene matches. The CDR3 length is 16 residues. The DNA for the CDR3 is TGCGCCAGCAGCCCGGGATACGGGACAGGACATCAGCCCCAGCATTTT. The encoded protein is CASSPGYGTGHQPQHF.

The count of this clonotype is one. The CDR3 loop reads CASSYLRQRQETQYF. In DNA form, the CDR3 reads TGTGCCAGCAGTTACCTGAGACAGAGACAAGAGACCCAGTACTTC. This chain links TRBV6-5 with TRBJ2-5; tentative D call: TRBD1 (5 bases). V lost 2 bases and J lost 2, with 12 bases in between. The CDR3 has 15 amino acids. The V gene's germline CDR1 is MNHEY and CDR2 SVGAGI.

The chain recombines TRBV6-5 with TRBJ2-1, with TRBD2 as a possible D gene (5 bases). This CDR3 has 15 amino acids. Trimming pared 0 bases from V and 5 bases from J, leaving 11 bases between. Germline lookup yields CDR1 MNHEY and CDR2 SVGAGI. The CDR3 reads CASSYSLTGNNEQFF. CDR3 coding DNA: TGTGCCAGCAGTTACTCGTTGACGGGGAACAATGAGCAGTTCTTC.

In this sample, this clonotype turned up a few times. The rearrangement links TRBV6-1 to TRBJ2-7; D unclear. Between the trimmed V and J ends, which lost 8 bases and 7 bases, there was a span of 27 bases. This CDR3 has 16 amino acids. Germline assignment: CDR1 MNHNS and CDR2 SASEGT. The CDR3 nucleotides read TGTGCCAGCCTAAAGGGAATCGGACGATCAAATTATGAGCAGTACTTC. The encoded protein is CASLKGIGRSNYEQYF.

The table lists this clonotype with a count of one. The genes are TRBV20-1 and TRBJ1-5; the match to TRBD1 covers 10 bases. Germline V lookup: CDR1 DFQATT, CDR2 SNEGSKA (reference sequence). V shed 7 bases and J 0 bases; nucleotides not matched to a gene: 9. This CDR3 spans 16 amino acids. As DNA, the CDR3 is TGCAGTGTAGGGGACAGGGGCTTGAATAGCAATCAGCCCCAGCATTTT. Amino acids: CSVGDRGLNSNQPQHF.

V is TRBV24-1 and J is TRBJ2-7, with no clear D. The assigned J gene may be wrong: the sequence end matches TRBJ2-5 better. Per the germline V gene, CDR1 is KGHDR and CDR2 is SFDVKD. The CDR3 contains 14 residues. CDR3 loop: CATSDSQAAETQYF. CDR3 nucleotides: TGTGCCACCAGTGATTCGCAGGCTGCAGAGACCCAGTACTTC.